The 9 T cell receptor beta chains below come from one sample, sequenced in a study of blood T cell repertoires in COVID-19. TCRdb's table, derived via immunoSEQ multiplex PCR, lists solely in-frame clones and lacks some. The repertoire holds about 170,000 clones, with 89% as singletons. The sample comprised PBMCs or T cells enriched from blood (not recorded which). Receptors originate from a woman aged 18-30 years who had recovered from COVID-19.

The CDR3, as DNA: TGTGCCAGCAGCGTATCTAGCGGGAGCTCCTACGAGCAGTACTTC. Its translation: CASSVSSGSSYEQYF. The J gene is TRBJ2-7, the V gene TRBV9; TRBD2 matches 10 bases. Germline V gives CDR1 SGDLS, CDR2 YYNGEE. The CDR3 contains 15 residues. Trimming removed 1 base from V and 0 bases from J; junction bases left unmatched: 1.

J is TRBJ2-3 and V is TRBV7-9; D gene uncertain. CDR1 and CDR2 from the germline V gene are SEHNR and FQNEAQ (reference sequence). This CDR3 region has 13 residues. V lost 5 bases to trimming and J lost 8 bases, with 14 bases between them. As DNA, the CDR3 is TGTGCCAGCAGCCCCCCTATCCTACGTACGCAGTATTTT. Residues: CASSPPILRTQYF.

The chain is built from TRBV28 and TRBJ1-6; D may be TRBD1 (5 bases). CDR3 size: 19 residues. The V gene lost 4 bases and the J gene lost 4 bases, with 23 bases spanning the gap. Germline CDR1 and CDR2: MDHEN and SYDVKM. CDR3 region: CASSSPTTDRNLYNSPLHF. In nucleotides, the CDR3 is TGTGCCAGCAGTTCCCCAACCACCGACAGAAACCTTTATAATTCACCCCTCCACTTT.

The J gene is TRBJ1-6, the V gene TRBV9; D not certain. Germline V CDR1 and CDR2: SGDLS, YYNGEE. The CDR3 totals 13 residues. V lost 3 bases, J lost 9 bases, and 10 bases lay in between. The CDR3 bases are TGTGCCAGCAGCGCCGGGGTCGCTTCACCCCTCCACTTT. Protein sequence: CASSAGVASPLHF.

This chain connects TRBV28 to TRBJ2-5, with D perhaps TRBD2 (5 bases). Germline-derived CDR1 and CDR2 are MDHEN and SYDVKM. CDR3 length equals 17 residues. Trimming pared 7 bases from V and 2 bases from J, leaving 23 bases between. CDR3 sequence (DNA): TGTGCCAGCACTTCCTCCCCCGGACTGAGCCTTCAAGAGACCCAGTACTTC. Its protein product is CASTSSPGLSLQETQYF.

The CDR3 loop is CASSQVQGADEQFF. CDR3 DNA: TGCGCCAGCAGCCAAGTCCAGGGCGCCGATGAGCAGTTCTTC. J is TRBJ2-1 and V is TRBV4-1, with D possibly matching TRBD1 (5 bases). The CDR3 is 14 amino acids. Trimming took 1 base from V and 8 from J, leaving 12 bases between them. CDR1 and CDR2 (germline): MGHRA, YSYEKL.

This clone was seen once. J is TRBJ2-1 and V is TRBV5-4, with 10 bases that match TRBD2. The length of the CDR3 is 16 residues. The V gene end was trimmed by 4 bases and the J gene end by 8 bases; junction bases not matched to a gene: 12. Germline CDR1 SGHNT, CDR2 YYREEE (reference sequence). The CDR3 protein is CASSGGLAGARDEQFF. The CDR3 bases are TGTGCCAGCAGCGGGGGGCTAGCGGGAGCTAGAGATGAGCAGTTCTTC.

This clone was picked up one time. The V gene is TRBV28, the J gene TRBJ2-7, with TRBD2 matching over 11 bases. This CDR3 comprises 15 residues. Per the germline V gene, CDR1 is MDHEN and CDR2 is SYDVKM. V shed 8 bases and J 1 base; nucleotides not matched to a gene: 7. CDR3 amino acids: CASGRTSGLSYEQYF. The DNA for the CDR3 is TGTGCCAGCGGCCGGACTAGCGGGCTTTCCTACGAGCAGTACTTC. Combining the CDR3 with reference TRBV28 and TRBJ2-7 gives the whole variable domain DVKVTQSSRYLVKRTGEKVFLECVQDMDHENMFWYRQDPGLGLRLIYFSYDVKMKEKGDIPEGYSVSREKKERFSLILESASTNQTSMYLCASGRTSGLSYEQYFGPGTRLTVT.

Within the sample, this clone is medium-sized (0.01 to 0.1%). The V gene is TRBV30, the J gene TRBJ2-7; unclear D gene. V dropped 2 bases and J dropped 0 bases, with 8 bases sitting between them. CDR1 GTSNPN and CDR2 SVGIG come from the germline V gene (reference sequence). The CDR3 is 13 residues long. CDR3 residues: CAWSPRSSYEQYF. CDR3 coding DNA: TGTGCCTGGAGTCCCCGGAGCTCCTACGAGCAGTACTTC.